This T cell receptor beta chain was captured in a study of cytomegalovirus exposure and HLA in healthy donors. Study summary: A prior analysis found about 120 million unique TCR beta sequences from roughly 180 million T cells. Among the roughly 400 genotyped donors, around 85% were placed in the Caucasian-associated ancestry cluster.

Study-wide results and caveats: A few chains linked to CMV were shown in vitro to be specific for CMV antigens.

Note on this clone: Its antigen is still unknown.

With 60 Vbeta and 13 Jbeta primers, the PCR was carried out. Data came from immunoSEQ multiplex PCR; TCRdb stores just in-frame clones and leaves some out. The profile covers roughly 120,000 clones, with about 60% appearing a single time and roughly 10% taken by the ten largest. The sequenced material came from PBMCs. The clonotype was recovered from a man between 35 and 55 years old in good health and CMV-seropositive.

CDR3: CASSTTSDGEQFF. The CDR3 bases are TGTGCCAGCAGTACGACTAGCGACGGTGAGCAGTTCTTC. The V and J genes are TRBV2 and TRBJ2-1, with 8 bases lining up with TRBD2. The CDR3 totals 13 residues. V trimming: 5 bases; J trimming: 9 bases; junction bases outside the gene matches: 6. CDR1 is SNHLY, CDR2 FYNNEI, per germline.